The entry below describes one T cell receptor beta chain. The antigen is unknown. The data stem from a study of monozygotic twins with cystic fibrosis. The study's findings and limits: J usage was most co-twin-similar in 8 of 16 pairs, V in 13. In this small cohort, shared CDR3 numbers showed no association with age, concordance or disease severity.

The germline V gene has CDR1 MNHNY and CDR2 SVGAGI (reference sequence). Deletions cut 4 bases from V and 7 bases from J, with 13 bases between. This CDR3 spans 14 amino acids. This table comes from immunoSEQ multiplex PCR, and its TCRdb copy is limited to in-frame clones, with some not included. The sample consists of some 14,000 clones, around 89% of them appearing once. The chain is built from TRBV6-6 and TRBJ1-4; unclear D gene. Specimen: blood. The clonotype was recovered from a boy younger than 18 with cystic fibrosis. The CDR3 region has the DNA TGTGCCAGCAGTTCCACGGGCCGGTTTGAAAAACTGTTTTTT. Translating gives CASSSTGRFEKLFF.